Listed below are T cell receptor beta chains from one sample, sequenced in a study of T-cell reconstitution after alpha-beta-depleted transplantation in children. TCRdb analysed the PCR reads with MiXCR anew, one entry per CDR3 protein. The table includes approximately 150,000 distinct CDR3 sequences, 8% to 10% detected once. Specimen: PBMCs, mostly from graft donor cells, collected 180 days after TCRalphabeta/CD19-depleted stem cell transplant. The source of these receptors is a female patient younger than 10 who had a stem cell transplant for congenital amegakaryocytic thrombocytopenia, so the T cells may come from the graft donor. Both conserved end residues are part of each CDR3. The D gene is left open where the match is weak. Clone size is not always given. Where it is, it says once, few, many or a class for expanded clones.

d_call: -
j_call: TRBJ2-4
clone_size: -
v_call: TRBV30
cdr3_nt: TGTGCCTTAATAGCCAAAAACAGTCAGTACTTC
cdr3_aa: CALIAKNSQYF

d_call: -
j_call: TRBJ1-3
clone_size: -
v_call: TRBV4-2
cdr3_nt: TGTGCCAGCAGCCAAACTGGAAACACCATATATTTT
cdr3_aa: CASSQTGNTIYF

d_call: -
j_call: TRBJ1-1
clone_size: few
v_call: TRBV12-3/TRBV12-4
cdr3_nt: TGTGCCAGCAATTCCCCCTCCGGCGTCGGTCGTATTGAAGCTTTCTTT
cdr3_aa: CASNSPSGVGRIEAFF

d_call: TRBD2
j_call: TRBJ2-3
clone_size: many
v_call: TRBV5-1
cdr3_nt: TGCGCCAGCAGCTTCCGGCTAGCGGCGGTCACAGATACGCAGTATTTT
cdr3_aa: CASSFRLAAVTDTQYF

d_call: -
j_call: TRBJ1-1
clone_size: -
v_call: TRBV29-1
cdr3_nt: TGCAGCGTTGAAAAGGGGAACACTGAAGCTTTCTTT
cdr3_aa: CSVEKGNTEAFF

d_call: -
j_call: TRBJ1-2
clone_size: -
v_call: TRBV3-1
cdr3_nt: TGTGCCAGCAGCCAAGGGGCTTCGAGATATGGCTACACCTTC
cdr3_aa: CASSQGASRYGYTF

d_call: -
j_call: TRBJ2-2
clone_size: many
v_call: TRBV3-1
cdr3_nt: TGTGCCAGCAGCCCCGTAAACACCGGGGAGCTGTTTTTT
cdr3_aa: CASSPVNTGELFF

d_call: TRBD2
j_call: TRBJ2-3
clone_size: -
v_call: TRBV12-3/TRBV12-4
cdr3_nt: TGTGCCAGCCAACCAGCGGGAACGGGCACAGATACGCAGTATTTT
cdr3_aa: CASQPAGTGTDTQYF

d_call: TRBD1
j_call: TRBJ1-2
clone_size: few
v_call: TRBV5-5
cdr3_nt: TGTGCCAGCAGCTCACAGGGGCGAGGCTACACCTTC
cdr3_aa: CASSSQGRGYTF

d_call: -
j_call: TRBJ2-1
clone_size: many
v_call: TRBV29-1
cdr3_nt: TGCAGAGGCGGGACACCGACGGGAAACAATGAGCAGTTCTTC
cdr3_aa: CRGGTPTGNNEQFF